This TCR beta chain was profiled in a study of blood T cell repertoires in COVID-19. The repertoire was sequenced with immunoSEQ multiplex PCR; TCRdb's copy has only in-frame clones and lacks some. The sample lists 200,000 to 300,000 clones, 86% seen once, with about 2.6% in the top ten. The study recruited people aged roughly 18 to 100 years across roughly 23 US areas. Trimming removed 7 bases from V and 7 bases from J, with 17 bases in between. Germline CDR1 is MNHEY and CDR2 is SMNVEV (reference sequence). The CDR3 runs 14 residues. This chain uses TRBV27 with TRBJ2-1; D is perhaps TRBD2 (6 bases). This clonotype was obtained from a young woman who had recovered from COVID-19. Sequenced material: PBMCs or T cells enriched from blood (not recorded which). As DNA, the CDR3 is TGTGCCAGCACCGCGAGGAGGGGCCCGAATGAGCAGTTCTTC. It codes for CASTARRGPNEQFF.